The rows below give T cell receptor beta chains drawn from one sample of a study of immune evolution from preneoplasia to lung adenocarcinoma. Sequencing was performed with immunoSEQ multiplex PCR; in TCRdb, only in-frame clones are kept and a portion is missing. Among about 10,000 clones listed, roughly 91% were seen once. Material: FFPE invasive lung adenocarcinoma tissue. The receptors come from a person aged 65 to 85 with invasive lung adenocarcinoma. Some clones in this sample may be carry-over from other donors' samples. Each CDR3 is given with its conserved first and last residue. D genes are given only for firm matches. Only some rows state a clone size, as once, few, many or a class for expanded clones.

clone_size: NA
j_call: TRBJ2-7
d_call: TRBD1
v_call: TRBV2
cdr3_aa: CASSVATGGAYEQYF
cdr3_nt: TGTGCCAGCAGTGTAGCGACAGGGGGCGCGTACGAGCAGTACTTC

clone_size: NA
j_call: TRBJ2-7
d_call: TRBD1
v_call: TRBV30
cdr3_aa: CAWRDRTYEQYF
cdr3_nt: TGTGCCTGGCGGGACAGGACCTACGAGCAGTACTTC

clone_size: once
j_call: TRBJ1-2
d_call: NA
v_call: TRBV11-2
cdr3_aa: CASSLDHKTQSYGYTF
cdr3_nt: TGTGCCAGCAGCTTAGATCACAAAACTCAGAGCTATGGCTACACCTTC

clone_size: NA
j_call: TRBJ1-1
d_call: NA
v_call: TRBV7-9
cdr3_aa: CASSLGSNTEAFF
cdr3_nt: TGTGCCAGCAGCTTAGGGTCGAACACTGAAGCTTTCTTT

clone_size: NA
j_call: TRBJ1-5
d_call: NA
v_call: TRBV29-1
cdr3_aa: CSAIGGVSQAQHF
cdr3_nt: TGCAGCGCAATAGGCGGGGTGAGTCAAGCCCAGCATTTT

clone_size: NA
j_call: TRBJ1-5
d_call: NA
v_call: TRBV6-6
cdr3_aa: CASGGGRDQPQHF
cdr3_nt: TGTGCCAGCGGGGGGGGGCGAGATCAGCCCCAGCATTTT

clone_size: NA
j_call: TRBJ2-1
d_call: TRBD1
v_call: TRBV29-1
cdr3_aa: CSVGGQGSLEGQFF
cdr3_nt: TGCAGCGTTGGAGGACAGGGGTCCTTGGAGGGGCAGTTCTTC

clone_size: NA
j_call: TRBJ2-7
d_call: TRBD1
v_call: TRBV9
cdr3_aa: CASSPRDRGSYEQYF
cdr3_nt: TGTGCCAGCAGCCCGCGGGACAGGGGTTCCTACGAGCAGTACTTC

clone_size: NA
j_call: TRBJ2-3
d_call: NA
v_call: TRBV11-1
cdr3_aa: CASSLDPPGRNTDTQYF
cdr3_nt: TGTGCCAGCAGCTTAGACCCCCCGGGTCGTAACACAGATACGCAGTATTTT

clone_size: NA
j_call: TRBJ2-3
d_call: NA
v_call: TRBV4-1
cdr3_aa: CASSQEAGQAGTDTQYF
cdr3_nt: TGCGCCAGCAGCCAAGAGGCAGGGCAGGCAGGCACAGATACGCAGTATTTT

clone_size: NA
j_call: TRBJ1-5
d_call: TRBD1
v_call: TRBV4-1
cdr3_aa: CASSQAGQGYQPQHF
cdr3_nt: TGCGCCAGCAGCCAAGCGGGACAGGGGTACCAGCCCCAGCATTTT

clone_size: NA
j_call: TRBJ2-3
d_call: NA
v_call: TRBV7-3
cdr3_aa: CASSTTGTDTQYF
cdr3_nt: TGTGCCAGCAGCACGACAGGCACAGATACGCAGTATTTT